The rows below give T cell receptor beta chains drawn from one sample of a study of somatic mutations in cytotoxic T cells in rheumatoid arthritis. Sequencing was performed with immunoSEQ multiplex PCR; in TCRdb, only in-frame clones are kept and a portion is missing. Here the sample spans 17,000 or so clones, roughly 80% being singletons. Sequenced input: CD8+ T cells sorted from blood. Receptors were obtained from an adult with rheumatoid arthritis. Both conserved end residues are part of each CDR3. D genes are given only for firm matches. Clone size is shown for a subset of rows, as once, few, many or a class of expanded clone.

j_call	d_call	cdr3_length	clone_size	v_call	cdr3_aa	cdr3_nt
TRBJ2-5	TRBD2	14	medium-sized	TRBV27	CASSPGGRLGTQYF	TGTGCCAGCTCCCCGGGAGGGAGGCTTGGGACCCAGTACTTC
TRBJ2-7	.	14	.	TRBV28	CASSLPGQIYEQYF	TGTGCCAGCAGTTTACCTGGACAGATCTACGAGCAGTACTTC
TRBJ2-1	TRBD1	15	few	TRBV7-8	CASSPRQGPYNEQFF	TGTGCCAGCAGCCCTAGACAGGGACCCTACAATGAGCAGTTCTTC
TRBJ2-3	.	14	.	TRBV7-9	CASSPWGPTDTQYF	TGTGCCAGCAGCCCGTGGGGGCCGACAGATACGCAGTATTTT
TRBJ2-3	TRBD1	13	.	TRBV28	CASRGTGTDTQYF	TGTGCCAGCAGGGGGACAGGCACAGATACGCAGTATTTT
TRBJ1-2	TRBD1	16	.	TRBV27	CASSYLDRLGVSSYTF	TGTGCCAGCAGTTATTTGGACAGGCTGGGGGTGAGCTCCTACACCTTC
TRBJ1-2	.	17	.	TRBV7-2	CASSLAGATPFNYGYTF	TGTGCCAGCAGCTTGGCCGGGGCCACCCCATTTAACTATGGCTACACCTTC
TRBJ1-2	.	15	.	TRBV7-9	CASSLSGALNYGYTF	TGTGCCAGCAGCTTATCTGGGGCTCTTAACTATGGCTACACCTTC
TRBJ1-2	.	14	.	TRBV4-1	CASSQDPGYYGYTF	TGCGCCAGCAGCCAAGACCCGGGGTACTATGGCTACACCTTC
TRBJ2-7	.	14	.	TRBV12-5	CASGLRTDPYEQYF	TGTGCTAGTGGTCTTAGGACAGACCCCTACGAGCAGTACTTC
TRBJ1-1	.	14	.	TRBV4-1	CASSQHRANTEAFF	TGCGCCAGCAGCCAGCACAGAGCGAACACTGAAGCTTTCTTT
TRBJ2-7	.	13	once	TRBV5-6	CASSLLASYEQYF	TGTGCCAGCAGCTTGCTAGCCTCCTACGAGCAGTACTTC
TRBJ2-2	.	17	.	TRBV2	CASSPGPGRSDTGELFF	TGTGCCAGCAGCCCGGGCCCTGGACGGTCTGACACCGGGGAGCTGTTTTTT
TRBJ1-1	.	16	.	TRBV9	CASSGGTQNMNTEAFF	TGTGCCAGCAGCGGAGGGACGCAAAACATGAACACTGAAGCTTTCTTT
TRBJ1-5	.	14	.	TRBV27	CASSFGGLNQPQHF	TGTGCCAGCAGTTTCGGGGGGTTGAATCAGCCCCAGCATTTT
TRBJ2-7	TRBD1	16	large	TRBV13	CASSLSPGQGNYEQYF	TGTGCCAGCAGCCTTTCCCCGGGACAGGGTAACTACGAGCAGTACTTC
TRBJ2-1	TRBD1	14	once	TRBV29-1	CSVVDRGSFGEQFF	TGCAGCGTTGTGGACAGGGGTTCGTTTGGTGAGCAGTTCTTC
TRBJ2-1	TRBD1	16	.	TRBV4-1	CASSQVGRDRDNEQFF	TGCGCCAGCAGCCAAGTAGGTCGGGACAGGGATAATGAGCAGTTCTTC
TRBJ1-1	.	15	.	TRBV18	CASSPPVRGKLEAFF	TGTGCCAGCTCACCACCGGTAAGAGGGAAGCTTGAAGCTTTCTTT
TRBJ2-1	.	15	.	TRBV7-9	CAAVGGGPSYNEQFF	TGTGCCGCGGTTGGGGGGGGCCCTTCGTACAATGAGCAGTTCTTC
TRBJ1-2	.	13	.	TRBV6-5	CASSWGFNYGYTF	TGTGCCAGCAGTTGGGGATTTAACTATGGCTACACCTTC
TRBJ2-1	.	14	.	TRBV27	CASSSEGTYNEQFF	TGTGCCAGCAGTTCGGAGGGTACCTACAATGAGCAGTTCTTC
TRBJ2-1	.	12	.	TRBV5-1	CASSFVGYEQFF	TGCGCCAGCAGCTTTGTAGGGTATGAGCAGTTCTTC
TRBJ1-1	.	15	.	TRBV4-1	CASSLQQGSRTEAFF	TGCGCCAGCAGCCTACAACAGGGCTCGAGAACTGAAGCTTTCTTT
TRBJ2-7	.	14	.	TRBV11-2	CASSLRSTSYEQYF	TGTGCCAGCAGCTTGAGGTCTACCTCCTACGAGCAGTACTTC
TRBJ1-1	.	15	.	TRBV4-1	CASSQDGLLNTEAFF	TGCGCCAGCAGCCAAGATGGGCTATTGAACACTGAAGCTTTCTTT
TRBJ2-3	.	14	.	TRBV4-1	CASSQESPTDTQYF	TGCGCCAGCAGCCAAGAGAGCCCGACCGATACGCAGTATTTT
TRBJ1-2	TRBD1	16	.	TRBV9	CASSEDPGQGTYGYTF	TGTGCCAGCAGCGAGGACCCGGGACAGGGGACGTATGGCTACACCTTC
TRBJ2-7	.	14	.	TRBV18	CASSDTNQAYEQYF	TGTGCCAGCTCAGACACAAACCAAGCGTACGAGCAGTACTTC
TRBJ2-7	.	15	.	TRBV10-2	CASRGSNPTPYEQYF	TGCGCCAGCAGGGGTAGCAATCCCACTCCCTACGAGCAGTACTTC
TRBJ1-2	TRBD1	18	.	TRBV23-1	CDRGPRDILQKLPYGYTF	TGCGACAGGGGCCCCCGGGACATACTCCAAAAGCTCCCTTATGGCTACACCTTC
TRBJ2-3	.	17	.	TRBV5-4	CASSLGKFGESTDTQYF	TGTGCCAGCAGCTTGGGAAAATTTGGGGAATCCACAGATACGCAGTATTTT
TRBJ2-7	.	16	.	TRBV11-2	CASSLELSVNSYEQYF	TGTGCCAGCAGCTTAGAACTGTCAGTGAATTCCTACGAGCAGTACTTC
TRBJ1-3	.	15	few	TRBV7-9	CASSFTWSGGNTIYF	TGTGCCAGCAGCTTCACGTGGTCGGGGGGAAACACCATATATTTT
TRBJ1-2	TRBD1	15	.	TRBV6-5	CASSLSGGAGYGYTF	TGTGCCAGCAGTTTGTCAGGGGGCGCTGGGTATGGCTACACCTTC
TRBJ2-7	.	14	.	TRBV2	CASSVGQGVGEQYF	TGTGCCAGCAGTGTAGGGCAGGGTGTCGGCGAGCAGTACTTC
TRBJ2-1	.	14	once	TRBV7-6	CASSLWDLGNEQFF	TGTGCCAGCAGCTTATGGGACCTCGGTAATGAGCAGTTCTTC
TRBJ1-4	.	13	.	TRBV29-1	CSVAGGAGEKLFF	TGCAGCGTCGCAGGAGGGGCCGGGGAAAAACTGTTTTTT
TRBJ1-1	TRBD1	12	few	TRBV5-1	CASSYGTGEAFF	TGCGCCAGCAGCTACGGGACAGGGGAAGCTTTCTTT
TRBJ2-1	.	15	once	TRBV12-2	CASRLADPNTRGQFF	TGTGCAAGTCGCTTAGCGGACCCAAACACCCGTGGGCAGTTCTTC
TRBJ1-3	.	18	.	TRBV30	CAWGPTPPQGHSGNTIYF	TGTGCCTGGGGACCTACCCCTCCTCAGGGACACTCTGGAAACACCATATATTTT